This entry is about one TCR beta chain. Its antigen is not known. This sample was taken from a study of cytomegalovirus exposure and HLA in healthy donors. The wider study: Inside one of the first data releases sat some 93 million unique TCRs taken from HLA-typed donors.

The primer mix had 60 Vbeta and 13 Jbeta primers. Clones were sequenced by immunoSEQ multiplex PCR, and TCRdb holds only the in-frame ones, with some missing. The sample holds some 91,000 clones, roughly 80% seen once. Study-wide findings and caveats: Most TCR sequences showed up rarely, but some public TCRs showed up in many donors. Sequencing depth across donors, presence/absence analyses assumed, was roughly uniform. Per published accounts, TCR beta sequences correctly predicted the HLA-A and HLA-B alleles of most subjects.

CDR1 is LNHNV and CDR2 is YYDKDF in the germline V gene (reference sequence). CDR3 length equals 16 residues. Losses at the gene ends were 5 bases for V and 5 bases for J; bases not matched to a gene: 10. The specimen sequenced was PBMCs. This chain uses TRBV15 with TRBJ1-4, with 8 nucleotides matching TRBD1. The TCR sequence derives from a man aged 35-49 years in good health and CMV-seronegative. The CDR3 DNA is TGTGCCACCAGCCCGGGCAGGGGGCGAACCAATGAAAAACTGTTTTTT. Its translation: CATSPGRGRTNEKLFF.